Listed here is a single TCR beta chain. The data were obtained in a study of CD8+CD57+ T cells in acquired aplastic anemia. Genomic DNA served as template for TCR beta VDJ and CDR3 profiling. TCRdb re-called the reads through MiXCR, storing one row per CDR3 protein. This table holds more than 150,000 distinct CDR3 sequences, more than 45% found once. Patients chosen for sequencing had CD8+CD57+ cells that had expanded, as shown by flow cytometry. The germline V gene has CDR1 GTSNPN and CDR2 SVGIG (reference sequence). The CDR3 spans 13 residues. Between the trimmed V and J ends, which lost 5 bases and 4 bases, there was a span of 12 bases.

The rearrangement joins TRBV30 to TRBJ1-5; maybe TRBD1 (6 bases). This TCR was sampled from a human donor with aplastic anemia. The sequenced sample was sorted CD4+, CD8+, or CD8+CD57+ T cells (not recorded which) from PBMCs. CDR3 amino acids: CAWQSRGNQPQHF. The CDR3 bases are TGTGCCTGGCAATCGAGGGGGAATCAGCCCCAGCATTTT.